One sample yielded the 20 T cell receptor beta chains listed below, sequenced in a study of T cells after yellow fever vaccination. TCRdb reprocessed the 5' RACE reads via MiXCR and lists one record per CDR3 protein. The sample contains approximately 250,000 distinct CDR3 sequences, 5.2% of which appear only once. Here the sequenced sample was CD4+ T cells sorted from PBMCs, taken on the day of the yellow fever booster vaccination. The receptor set was obtained from a man younger than 35 who received the YFV17D yellow fever vaccine.

This clonotype was seen at least ten times. The V call is TRBV5-1, the J call TRBJ2-1, with unresolved D. CDR1 is SGHRS, CDR2 YFSETQ, per germline. The CDR3 length is 14 residues. V lost 4 bases, J lost 5 bases, and 13 bases lay in between. DNA for the CDR3: TGCGCCAGCAGCGGGCTGAATGGGGACAATGAGCAGTTCTTC. Translating gives CASSGLNGDNEQFF.

This clonotype was seen many times. V is TRBV9 and J is TRBJ2-3, with D hard to call. CDR1 and CDR2 (germline): SGDLS, YYNGEE. V was trimmed by 0 bases and J by 6 bases, leaving 17 bases between them. The CDR3 loop spans 16 amino acids. In DNA form, the CDR3 reads TGTGCCAGCAGCGTAGCCCCCCAAGGGCCGAGGGATACGCAGTATTTT. Protein product: CASSVAPQGPRDTQYF.

In this sample, this clonotype turned up many times. The rearrangement links TRBV11-3 to TRBJ2-2; TRBD2 might be the D (5 bases). From germline, CDR1 is SGHNT and CDR2 YENEEA. Trimming cost V 5 bases and J 7 bases, with 17 bases left between them. The CDR3 is 15 amino acids. The CDR3 bases are TGTGCCAGCAGCCCCTCCCCGAGGGCCGGCGGGGAGCTGTTTTTT. Translation: CASSPSPRAGGELFF. Full variable domain (missing parts from reference TRBV11-3 and TRBJ2-2): EAGVVQSPRYKIIEKKQPVAFWCNPISGHNTLYWYLQNLGQGPELLIRYENEEAVDDSQLPKDRFSAERLKGVDSTLKIQPAELGDSAVYLCASSPSPRAGGELFFGEGSRLTVL.

The chain is built from TRBV5-8 and TRBJ2-2; D ambiguous. The CDR3 sequence is 14 residues long. The germline V and J ends were trimmed by 0 bases and 3 bases, with 6 bases remaining between them. Germline V gene sequence: CDR1 SGHTS, CDR2 YDEGEE. The CDR3 region has the DNA TGTGCCAGCAGCTTGGTTCCCGACACCGGGGAGCTGTTTTTT. Protein product: CASSLVPDTGELFF.

V gene TRBV2 combines with J gene TRBJ2-2; D remains unclear. The V end was cut by 6 bases, the J end by 2 bases, with 10 bases between. CDR1 is SNHLY and CDR2 is FYNNEI in the germline V gene. The CDR3 has 14 residues. DNA of the CDR3: TGTGCCAGCAGGTTGGACGCCAACACCGGGGAGCTGTTTTTT. Translation: CASRLDANTGELFF.

Comment on this clonotype: At one end, the junction sequence differs from germline, possibly due to a read error. V is TRBV2 and J is TRBJ2-1; 9 bases are shared with TRBD2. Germline loops: CDR1 SNHLY, CDR2 FYNNEI. This CDR3 has 15 amino acids. This CDR3 reads CASRPLAGIYTEQFF. The DNA of the CDR3 is TGTGCCAGCAGACCGCTAGCGGGAATCTACACTGAGCAGTTCTTC. Combining the CDR3 with reference TRBV2 and TRBJ2-1 gives the whole variable domain EPEVTQTPSHQVTQMGQEVILRCVPISNHLYFYWYRQILGQKVEFLVSFYNNEISEKSEIFDDQFSVERPDGSNFTLKIRSTKLEDSAMYFCASRPLAGIYTEQFFGPGTRLTVL.

The rearrangement joins TRBV4-3 to TRBJ2-6, with TRBD2 matching 8 bases. The CDR3 totals 19 residues. CDR1 and CDR2 from the germline V gene are LGHNA and YSLEER. The V gene end was trimmed by 0 bases and the J gene end by 2 bases; junction bases not matched to a gene: 9. The CDR3 nucleotides read TGCGCCAGCAGCCAAGATCTTTTCGTGCGGGGGGCTGGGGCCAACGTCCTGACTTTC. As protein: CASSQDLFVRGAGANVLTF.

This clonotype was seen repeatedly, ten times or more. The chain recombines TRBV18 with TRBJ1-3; D remains ambiguous. The V and J ends lost 1 base and 0 bases respectively, with 13 bases between them. This CDR3 comprises 17 residues. From germline, CDR1 is KGHSH and CDR2 LQKENI. DNA of the CDR3: TGTGCCAGCTCACCACTGGACTTCCCGAGCTCTGGAAACACCATATATTTT. Translated, it gives CASSPLDFPSSGNTIYF.

This clonotype occurred a few times. CDR3 sequence (DNA): TGCAGTGCTACACCGATGAGACAGGGAGGATCTTCACCCCTCCACTTT. Protein: CSATPMRQGGSSPLHF. V and J are TRBV20-1 and TRBJ1-6; 7 bases align to TRBD1. Per the germline V gene, CDR1 is DFQATT and CDR2 is SNEGSKA (reference sequence). This CDR3 comprises 16 residues. J gave up 9 bases and V 4 bases, and 15 bases lay outside the gene matches.

There are a few counts of this clonotype. The chain uses TRBV4-1 and TRBJ1-5; no definite D call. CDR1 and CDR2 from the germline V gene are MGHRA and YSYEKL. The CDR3 extends over 14 amino acids. Trimming cost V 0 bases and J 5 bases, with 8 bases left between them. DNA of the CDR3: TGCGCCAGCAGCCAAGATGGAACTTATCAGCCCCAGCATTTT. Translated, it gives CASSQDGTYQPQHF.

This clonotype was found many times. V gene TRBV7-2 combines with J gene TRBJ2-1, with TRBD2 matching 15 bases. After removal of 5 bases from V and 0 bases from J, the junction contained 8 bases not matched to a gene. Looked up from germline, CDR1 is SGHTA and CDR2 is FQGNSA. The CDR3 has 19 amino acids. The CDR3 loop is CASSPRTSGGADSYNEQFF. The CDR3 nucleotides are TGTGCCAGCAGCCCGCGGACTAGCGGGGGGGCTGACTCCTACAATGAGCAGTTCTTC.

Of note for this clonotype: The junction does not match germline at one end; this may be a read error. The rearrangement joins TRBV27 to TRBJ1-6, with a tentative D call TRBD1 (6 bases). CDR1 MNHEY and CDR2 SMNVEV come from the germline V gene (reference sequence). This CDR3 contains 18 residues. CDR3 residues: CASRAGAPHWGENSPLRF. CDR3 sequence (DNA): TGTGCCAGTCGCGCGGGGGCCCCTCATTGGGGAGAGAATTCACCCCTCCGCTTT.

This clonotype was detected a few times. The V gene is TRBV3-1, the J gene TRBJ2-5, with 7 bases aligning to TRBD1. CDR1 is LGHDT, CDR2 YNNKEL, per germline (reference sequence). The CDR3 is 15 residues long. The trim removed 4 bases at V and 0 bases at J, leaving 5 bases unmatched. This CDR3 reads CASSPIDRDQETQYF. As DNA, the CDR3 is TGTGCCAGCAGCCCGATAGACAGGGACCAAGAGACCCAGTACTTC.

This clonotype was picked up a small number of times. The chain joins TRBV11-2 to TRBJ1-4; no definite D call. The germline CDR1 and CDR2 sequences are SGHAT and FQNNGV. Trimming took off 5 bases at V and 3 bases at J, with 16 bases between the two ends. The CDR3 covers 16 residues. CDR3 sequence: CASSAGRARANEKLFF. DNA for the CDR3: TGTGCCAGCAGCGCCGGGAGGGCTAGGGCTAATGAAAAACTGTTTTTT.

The J gene is TRBJ1-4, the V gene TRBV4-2, with D possibly matching TRBD1 (5 bases). CDR1 is LGHNA, CDR2 YNFKEQ, per germline. This CDR3 has 15 amino acids. Trimming took 0 bases from V and 6 from J, leaving 11 bases between them. The CDR3 region is CASSQEIRVYEKLFF. Written as DNA, the CDR3 is TGTGCCAGCAGCCAAGAGATCAGGGTTTATGAAAAACTGTTTTTT.

This clonotype was recorded a few times. The chain joins TRBV29-1 to TRBJ2-2; D not certain. In germline, CDR1 is SQVTM, CDR2 ANQGSEA. CDR3 length: 13 amino acids. Trimming removed 5 bases at V and 4 bases at J, with 11 bases between. This CDR3 is CSVKSVRTGELFF. In DNA form, the CDR3 reads TGCAGCGTTAAAAGTGTTCGCACCGGGGAGCTGTTTTTT.

The DNA of the CDR3 is TGCGCCAGCAGCCAACGAGACAGGAACCCTAATGAAAAACTGTTTTTT. Amino acids: CASSQRDRNPNEKLFF. The chain recombines TRBV4-1 with TRBJ1-4, with D possibly being TRBD1 (6 bases). Germline V gene lookup returns CDR1 MGHRA and CDR2 YSYEKL. CDR3 length: 16 residues. V was shortened by 2 bases and J by 3 bases, with 13 bases between the two germline ends.

This clonotype has more than one count but fewer than ten. The CDR3 is CASSPDSRPNYGYTF. The DNA for the CDR3 is TGCGCCAGCAGCCCGGACAGCCGGCCTAACTATGGCTACACCTTC. The V gene is TRBV5-1, the J gene TRBJ1-2, with D maybe TRBD1 (6 bases). Germline CDR1 and CDR2: SGHRS and YFSETQ. The CDR3 is 15 residues long. V lost 4 bases and J 0 bases, leaving 13 bases between the germline ends.

This clonotype was observed a few times. The chain uses TRBV7-9 and TRBJ2-1; 7 bases line up with TRBD1. V trimming: 8 bases; J trimming: 8 bases; junction bases outside the gene matches: 12. Germline V gene lookup returns CDR1 SEHNR and CDR2 FQNEAQ (reference sequence). This CDR3 spans 14 amino acids. The CDR3 nucleotides read TGTGCCAGCTCCCAAGGGGGCCGATCCCATGAGCAGTTCTTC. Protein product: CASSQGGRSHEQFF.

The chain is built from TRBV4-2 and TRBJ2-1, with D perhaps assigned TRBD1 or TRBD2 (5 bases each). Between the trimmed V and J ends, which lost 5 bases and 9 bases, there was a span of 17 bases. This CDR3 comprises 14 residues. Germline CDR1 reads LGHNA; CDR2 reads YNFKEQ. CDR3 in amino acids: CASSIRRSGGEQFF. Written as DNA, the CDR3 is TGTGCCAGCAGCATACGAAGAAGTGGGGGTGAGCAGTTCTTC.